This T cell receptor beta chain was obtained from a study of Ad26.COV2.S vaccination and SARS-CoV-2 variants. About the study: Sample donor was a member of the COV1001 Ad26.COV2.S trial arm.

Broader study findings: Among vaccine recipients, spike-specific TCR breadth exceeded that of placebo recipients. The analyses of TCR breadth and depth may have understated the size of total T cell responses.

A note on this clone: As yet, its antigen is unknown.

TCRdb keeps only in-frame clones here, not all; method: immunoSEQ multiplex PCR. The sample has about 420,000 clones; approximately 87% are singletons. The treatment denotes: 19 received Ad26.COV2.S at low or high dose, single or two shots; roughly five received placebo; per-sample allocation not given. Day 63 after the first vaccine or placebo injection was the time point for sampling. An 18-55-year-old adult in Boston served as donor. The CDR3 has 15 residues. V lost 1 base, J lost 0 bases, and 6 bases lay in between. Germline V gene data show CDR1 as SNHLY and CDR2 as FYNNEI. This specimen was peripheral blood, taken in a trial of Ad26.COV2.S vaccine versus placebo. This chain uses TRBV2 with TRBJ2-2; D is undetermined. This clonotype was obtained from a person between 18 and 60 years old who received the Ad26.COV2.S COVID-19 vaccine or a placebo. CDR3 DNA sequence: TGTGCCAGCAGTGAAGATGGCACGAACACCGGGGAGCTGTTTTTT. Protein: CASSEDGTNTGELFF.